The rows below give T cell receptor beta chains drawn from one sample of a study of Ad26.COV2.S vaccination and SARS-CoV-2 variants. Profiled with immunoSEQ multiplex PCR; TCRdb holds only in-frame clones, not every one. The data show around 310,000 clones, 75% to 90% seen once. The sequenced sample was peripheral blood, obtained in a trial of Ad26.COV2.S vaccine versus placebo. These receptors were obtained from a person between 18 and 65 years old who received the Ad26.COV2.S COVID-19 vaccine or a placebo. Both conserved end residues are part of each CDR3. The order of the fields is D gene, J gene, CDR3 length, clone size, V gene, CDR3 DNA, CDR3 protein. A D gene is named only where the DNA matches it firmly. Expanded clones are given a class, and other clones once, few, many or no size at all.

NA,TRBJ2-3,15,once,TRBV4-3,TGCGCCAGCAGCCACACAGTCGCGAACACAGATACGCAGTATTTT,CASSHTVANTDTQYF
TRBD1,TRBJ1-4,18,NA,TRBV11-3,TGTGCCAGCAGCCCTTGGGCCGGACAGGGGGTTTTTCATGAAAAACTGTTTTTT,CASSPWAGQGVFHEKLFF
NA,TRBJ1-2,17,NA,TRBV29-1,TGCAGCGTTGAAGATCTGCAGGGACAAGTCACTAACTATGGCTACACCTTC,CSVEDLQGQVTNYGYTF
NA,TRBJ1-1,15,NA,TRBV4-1,TGCGCCAGCAGCCAAAATCCTTACGGGAACACTGAAGCTTTCTTT,CASSQNPYGNTEAFF
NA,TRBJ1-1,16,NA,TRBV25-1,TGTGCCAGCAGAATGGAGACACCGCCTCTGAACACTGAAGCTTTCTTT,CASRMETPPLNTEAFF
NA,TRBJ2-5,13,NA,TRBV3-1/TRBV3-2,TGTGCCAGTCTTGGGCCGCTTCAAGAGACCCAGTACTTC,CASLGPLQETQYF
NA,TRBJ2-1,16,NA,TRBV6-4,TGTGCCAGCAGTGACGACGGTGCTGGCTCCTACAATGAGCAGTTCTTC,CASSDDGAGSYNEQFF
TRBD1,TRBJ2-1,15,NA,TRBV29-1,TGCAGCGTTGGGGGAGGACAGGGTGGATACAATGAGCAGTTCTTC,CSVGGGQGGYNEQFF
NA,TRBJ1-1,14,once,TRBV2,TGTGCCAGCAGCCCCCTGGTTAGTCGCGCTGAAGCTTTCTTT,CASSPLVSRAEAFF
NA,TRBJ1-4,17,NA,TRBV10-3,TGTGCCATCAGTGAGTCGGGTCAGCCTGCAACTAATGAAAAACTGTTTTTT,CAISESGQPATNEKLFF
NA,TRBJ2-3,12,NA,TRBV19,TGTGCCAGTAATCCTGGATGGGATACGCAGTATTTT,CASNPGWDTQYF
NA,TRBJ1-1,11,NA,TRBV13,TGTGCCAGCAGCTTTAGCACTGAAGCTTTCTTT,CASSFSTEAFF
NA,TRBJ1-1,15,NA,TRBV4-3,TGCGCCAGCAGCCAAGAAATTGGGCAGTTAACTGAAGCTTTCTTT,CASSQEIGQLTEAFF
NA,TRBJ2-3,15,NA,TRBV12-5,TGTGCTAGTGGTGAGGGGGTCGCTAACACAGATACGCAGTATTTT,CASGEGVANTDTQYF
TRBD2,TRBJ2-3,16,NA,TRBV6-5,TGTGCCAGCAGTTTCTCCCCGGGACTAGCGCGAGATACGCAGTATTTT,CASSFSPGLARDTQYF
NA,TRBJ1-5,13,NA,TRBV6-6,TGTGCCAGCAAACCCCAGCCTTATCAGCCCCAGCATTTT,CASKPQPYQPQHF
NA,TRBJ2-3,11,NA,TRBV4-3,TGCGCCAGCAGCCAAGCAGATACGCAGTATTTT,CASSQADTQYF
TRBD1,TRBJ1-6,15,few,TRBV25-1,TGTGCCAGCAGTGAATCACAGGGGTACAATTCACCCCTCCACTTT,CASSESQGYNSPLHF
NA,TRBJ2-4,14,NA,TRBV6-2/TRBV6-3,TGTGCCAGCAGTTACTCGAAACAGCTTAACATTCAGTACTTC,CASSYSKQLNIQYF
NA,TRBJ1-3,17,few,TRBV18,TGTGCCAGCTCACCCTCCATGGGTGACTCCTCTGGAAACACCATATATTTT,CASSPSMGDSSGNTIYF
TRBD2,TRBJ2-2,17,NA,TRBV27,TGTGCCAGCAGTTCTTTGGAGAGCGGGAGGCGCGCCGGGGAGCTGTTTTTT,CASSSLESGRRAGELFF
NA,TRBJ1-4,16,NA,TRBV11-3,TGTGCCAGCAGCTCCCACGGTACACGGGCTGATGAAAAACTGTTTTTT,CASSSHGTRADEKLFF